This T cell receptor beta chain was sequenced for a study of blood T cell repertoires in COVID-19. Study-level background: Both acute and convalescent COVID-19 samples were obtained from the United States, Italy and Spain.

Unmatched junction bases numbered 9, after V lost 4 bases and J lost 6 bases. From germline, CDR1 is SGDLS and CDR2 YYNGEE. This CDR3 region has 15 residues. Ages ranged from roughly 18 to 100 years, with residence in some 25 US areas. Participants had their cohort set by participant-reported clinical history. Original data processing: From reference gene primer amplification, estimates of nucleated cell counts were derived. Profiling relied on immunoSEQ multiplex PCR, and the TCRdb table lists in-frame clones only, not all of them. That table is the source of V, J and clone size, and D and trimming were worked out from the DNA. The sample records around 300,000 clones, 90% being singletons.

The sample comprised PBMCs or T cells enriched from blood (not recorded which). The receptor was derived from a woman aged 18-29 years with acute COVID-19. The chain joins TRBV9 to TRBJ2-1; 8 bases fit TRBD2. The CDR3 sequence: CASSLGLALANEQFF. In nucleotides, the CDR3 is TGTGCCAGCAGCTTAGGACTAGCACTAGCCAATGAGCAGTTCTTC.